Sequencing of this T cell receptor (beta chain) was carried out in a study of blood T cells in healthy people across ages. Study at large: Template switching retrieved approximately one barcoded beta molecule for each two T cells.

Investigators took about 9.2 milliliters of peripheral blood from every donor. This clonotype was seen at least ten times. For the second PCR, which ran for about 6 to 11 cycles, a sample-barcoded 5' primer and a J-beta primer mix were used. Each TCR beta cDNA got a 12-nucleotide random molecular identifier. Every sample returned 2.5 million or more CDR3-containing paired-end reads. From the 5' RACE reads, TCRdb called clonotypes with MiXCR, one entry per CDR3 protein. Among around 1.7 million distinct CDR3 sequences listed, approximately 30% were seen once. The germline V gene has CDR1 ENHRY and CDR2 SYGVKD. V shed 3 bases and J 6 bases; nucleotides not matched to a gene: 4. The CDR3 is 14 residues long.

The chain carries TRBV10-3 and TRBJ2-7; the match to TRBD2 covers 11 bases. This TCR was recovered from a woman in her twenties or thirties in good health. Sequences were obtained from blood. The CDR3 reads CAISDSGRVGEQYF. For the CDR3, the DNA is TGTGCCATCAGTGATAGCGGGAGGGTAGGCGAGCAGTACTTC.